This T cell receptor beta chain was found in a study of T cells in Graves' hyperthyroidism and ophthalmopathy. Study at large: Upon initial diagnosis and before any treatment, peripheral blood was collected. Study observations and caveats: Also found in blood were most expanded thyroid clonotypes above 0.001.

Each diagnosis was grounded in clinical symptoms, serum thyroxine and TRAb, thyroid ultrasound, and orbital computed tomography. Fresh peripheral blood, more than 9 ml, yielded the PBMCs. This clonotype was detected many times. The antigen remains undetermined. RNA transcripts served as the template for amplifying TCR beta CDR3 regions. A set of HTBI primers served as the primers for a first-round RT-PCR of the TCR CDR3. TCRdb ran MiXCR on the multiplex PCR reads and lists one entry per CDR3 protein. The sample yields under 350,000 distinct CDR3 sequences, 21% seen once. The TCR originated in a woman aged 45 to 65 with Graves' hyperthyroidism. The specimen was blood.

The CDR3 loop reads CASSAGAGETQYF. The CDR3 DNA is TGTGCCAGCTCTGCGGGGGCGGGAGAGACCCAGTACTTC. V is TRBV18 and J is TRBJ2-5; D possibly corresponds to TRBD2 (7 bases). Trimming took 6 bases from V and 4 from J, leaving 12 bases between them. The CDR3 runs 13 residues. Germline V gene data show CDR1 as KGHSH and CDR2 as LQKENI.